The 5 T cell receptor beta chains in this list originate from one sample, sequenced in a study of blood T cell repertoires in COVID-19 (dated by TCRdb to between 2020 and 2021). Library method: the immunoSEQ multiplex PCR assay. Imported from immuneACCESS, the table was reduced by TCRdb to in-frame sequences with V and J called. These copies leave out some clones; in studies compared against another copy, an unresolved V gene accounts for under half, and the cause of the remainder is not known. In all, the sample holds 61,000 or so clones, and around 88% of those were seen once. The top ten clonotypes cover about 18% of the sample. The sequencing sample was made of peripheral blood. The origin of the receptors is a woman older than 75 with active COVID-19.

The rearrangement joins TRBV4-1 to TRBJ2-5; 8 bases map to TRBD2. Trimming took 4 bases from V and 4 from J; bases not matched to a gene: 11. The length of the CDR3 is 16 residues. CDR1 is MGHRA and CDR2 is YSYEKL in the germline V gene. DNA for the CDR3: TGCGCCAGCAGCCTTAGGTCGGGACTAGGACTAGAGACCCAGTACTTC. It yields the protein CASSLRSGLGLETQYF.

The genes are TRBV4-1 and TRBJ2-7; 7 nucleotides line up with TRBD1. The CDR3 is 14 amino acids. V trimming: 3 bases; J trimming: 3 bases; junction bases outside the gene matches: 5. Germline CDR1 and CDR2: MGHRA and YSYEKL. The chain's CDR3 is CASSHYRGYYEQYF. CDR3 DNA sequence: TGCGCCAGCAGCCATTACAGGGGCTACTACGAGCAGTACTTC.

This chain connects TRBV9 to TRBJ2-3, with 8 bases lining up with TRBD2. Germline CDR1 is SGDLS and CDR2 is YYNGEE. The V segment lost 3 bases and the J segment 1 base; nucleotides outside the gene matches: 4. The length of the CDR3 is 15 residues. The chain's CDR3 is CASSGRGAGTDTQYF. CDR3 sequence (DNA): TGTGCCAGCAGCGGGCGGGGGGCTGGCACAGATACGCAGTATTTT. The full variable domain, completed using reference TRBV9 and TRBJ2-3, is DSGVTQTPKHLITATGQRVTLRCSPRSGDLSVYWYQQSLDQGLQFLIQYYNGEERAKGNILERFSAQQFPDLHSELNLSSLELGDSALYFCASSGRGAGTDTQYFGPGTRLTVL.

The V and J genes are TRBV11-1 and TRBJ1-1; D is perhaps TRBD1 (6 bases). The germline gives CDR1 SGHAT, CDR2 FQDESV (reference sequence). CDR3 length: 14 residues. V dropped 1 base and J dropped 6 bases, with 12 bases sitting between them. The chain's CDR3 is CASSLGQGTAEAFF. DNA of the CDR3: TGTGCCAGCAGCTTAGGGCAGGGGACGGCTGAAGCTTTCTTT. The full variable domain, with the rest looked up from reference TRBV11-1 and TRBJ1-1, is EAEVAQSPRYKITEKSQAVAFWCDPISGHATLYWYRQILGQGPELLVQFQDESVVDDSQLPKDRFSAERLKGVDSTLKIQPAELGDSAMYLCASSLGQGTAEAFFGQGTRLTVV.

The chain joins TRBV7-2 to TRBJ2-7, with 13 bases that match TRBD2. Trimming cost V 2 bases and J 0 bases; bases outside gene matches: 1. The CDR3 extends over 16 amino acids. Germline values: CDR1 SGHTA, CDR2 FQGNSA. The CDR3 loop reads CASSLTSGGASYEQYF. The CDR3 nucleotides are TGTGCCAGCAGCTTAACTAGCGGGGGGGCCTCCTACGAGCAGTACTTC.